A single sample gave rise to the 8 T cell receptor beta chains below, sequenced in a study of T cell responses to AZD1222 COVID-19 vaccine. Data came from immunoSEQ multiplex PCR; TCRdb stores just in-frame clones and leaves some out. Of 25,000 to 30,000 clones in the sample, about nine tenths were seen once. Sequenced material: peripheral blood, taken on day 0 of AZD1222 vaccination. The source is an adult in good health.

The V gene is TRBV28, the J gene TRBJ1-2; D ambiguous. This CDR3 has 12 amino acids. Between the trimmed V and J ends, which lost 3 bases and 8 bases, there was a span of 10 bases. CDR1 is MDHEN, CDR2 SYDVKM, per germline. The CDR3 region has the DNA TGTGCCAGCAGTTTTAGTCCGAGGGGCTACACCTTC. This gives the protein CASSFSPRGYTF.

This chain joins TRBV6-1 and TRBJ2-7; unclear D gene. The CDR3 loop spans 14 amino acids. V dropped 2 bases and J dropped 6 bases, with 14 bases sitting between them. The germline V gene encodes CDR1 MNHNS and CDR2 SASEGT. CDR3 amino acids: CASSEKGGPSEQYF. CDR3 DNA: TGTGCCAGCAGTGAAAAAGGTGGGCCATCCGAGCAGTACTTC.

The chain uses TRBV6-2 or TRBV6-3 and TRBJ2-1, with D hard to call. V shed 5 bases and J shed 7 bases, with 9 bases lying between them. Germline CDR1 reads MNHEY; CDR2 reads SVGEGT. CDR3 length equals 12 residues. The CDR3, as DNA: TGTGCCAGCAGTGTTGGGCGGAATGAGCAGTTCTTC. Amino acids: CASSVGRNEQFF.

This chain links TRBV24-1 with TRBJ2-3; no clear D. Germline values: CDR1 KGHDR, CDR2 SFDVKD. Trimming shortened V by 5 bases and J by 2 bases, and 7 bases separated the two germline ends. The CDR3 extends over 13 amino acids. The CDR3 nucleotides are TGTGCCACCAGTGGGACGAACACAGATACGCAGTATTTT. It is translated as CATSGTNTDTQYF.

This chain connects TRBV5-8 to TRBJ1-4, with 7 bases identical to TRBD1. CDR1 and CDR2 from the germline V gene are SGHTS and YDEGEE. The length of the CDR3 is 16 residues. The junction had 9 bases not matched to a gene; V was cut back by 0 bases and J by 7 bases. The CDR3: CASSLGEEQGFEKLFF. In DNA, the CDR3 is TGTGCCAGCAGCTTGGGGGAAGAACAGGGGTTTGAAAAACTGTTTTTT.

The chain is built from TRBV18 and TRBJ2-3; a possible D gene is TRBD2 (6 bases). Germline CDR1 and CDR2: KGHSH and LQKENI. The length of the CDR3 is 14 residues. V lost 8 bases and J lost 5, with 17 bases in between. The DNA of the CDR3 is TGTGCCAGCGCACGGCGGAGGGAAGGAGATACGCAGTATTTT. As protein: CASARRREGDTQYF.

The rearrangement joins TRBV9 to TRBJ2-3; tentative D call: TRBD1 (6 bases). V shed 0 bases and J shed 0 bases, with 11 bases lying between them. The CDR3 has 16 residues. The germline gives CDR1 SGDLS, CDR2 YYNGEE. CDR3: CASSVGGGTSTDTQYF. CDR3 DNA: TGTGCCAGCAGCGTAGGAGGGGGTACTAGCACAGATACGCAGTATTTT.

The genes are TRBV2 and TRBJ1-2; tentative D call: TRBD1 (5 bases). CDR1 SNHLY and CDR2 FYNNEI come from the germline V gene. Trimming pared 4 bases from V and 3 bases from J, leaving 9 bases between. The CDR3 runs to 13 residues. CDR3 bases: TGTGCCAGCAGTGGGACAATGGACTATGGCTACACCTTC. This encodes CASSGTMDYGYTF.